This is a list of T cell receptor beta chains from one sample in a study of CD8 T cells in ankylosing spondylitis. TCRdb independently ran MiXCR on the 5' RACE reads; one entry per CDR3 protein. The table has 50,000 to 75,000 distinct CDR3 sequences, 6.2% seen once. The material sequenced was synovial fluid, either unsorted or a sorted T cell fraction (not recorded which). All receptors derive from a male donor with ankylosing spondylitis. CDR3s include the opening cysteine and the closing phenylalanine or tryptophan. Fields, in order: V gene, CDR3 protein.

>TRBV5-5
CASNNPGQANYGYTF
>TRBV28
CASSFRAGDYEQYF
>TRBV2
CASTISGPYEQYF
>TRBV6-5
CASTLDRGLGYTF
>TRBV9
CASSLLAGVVEQFF
>TRBV6-6
CASARVFNTEAFF
>TRBV7-2
CASSPTPCGRFEQYF
>TRBV10-3
CAITPGGGPDTQYF
>TRBV7-2
CASSFRGLADTDTQYF
>TRBV3-1
CASSPVPASGRYNEQFF
>TRBV29-1
CSVELGLAANTGELFF
>TRBV5-4
CASSPSSDSSYNEQFF
>TRBV5-1
CASSPLGPSTGELFF
>TRBV27
CASSGTSGWQETQYF
>TRBV7-7
CASSLAEAHEQFF
>TRBV6-2/TRBV6-3
CASSYAPGTGDYEQYF